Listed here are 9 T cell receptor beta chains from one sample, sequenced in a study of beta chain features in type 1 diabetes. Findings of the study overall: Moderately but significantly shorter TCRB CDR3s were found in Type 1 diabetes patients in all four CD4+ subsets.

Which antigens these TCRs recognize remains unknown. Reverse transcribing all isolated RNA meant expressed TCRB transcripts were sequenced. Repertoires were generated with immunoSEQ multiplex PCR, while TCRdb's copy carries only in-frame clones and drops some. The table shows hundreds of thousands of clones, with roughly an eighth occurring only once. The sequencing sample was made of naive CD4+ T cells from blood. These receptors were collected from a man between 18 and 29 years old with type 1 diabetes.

In nucleotides, the CDR3 is TGTGCCAGCAGTCCACCCTCTCGGGATACGCAGTATTTT. It encodes CASSPPSRDTQYF. This chain links TRBV6-6 with TRBJ2-3; the D is unclear. Per the germline V gene, CDR1 is MNHNY and CDR2 is SVGAGI (reference sequence). The V end lost 5 bases, the J end lost 6 bases, and 12 bases lay between the germline ends. The length of the CDR3 is 13 residues.

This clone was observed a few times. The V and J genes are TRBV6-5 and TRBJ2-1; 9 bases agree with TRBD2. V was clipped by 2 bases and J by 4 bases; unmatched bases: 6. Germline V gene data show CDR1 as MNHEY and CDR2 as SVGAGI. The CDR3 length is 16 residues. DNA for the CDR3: TGTGCCAGCAGTTACGAGCTAGCGGGAACTTACAATGAGCAGTTCTTC. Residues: CASSYELAGTYNEQFF.

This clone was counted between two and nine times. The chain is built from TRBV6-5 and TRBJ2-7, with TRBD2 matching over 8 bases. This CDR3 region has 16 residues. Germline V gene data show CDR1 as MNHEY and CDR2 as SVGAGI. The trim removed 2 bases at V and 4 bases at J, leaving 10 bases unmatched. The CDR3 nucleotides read TGTGCCAGCAGTTACGCCTCGGGACTAGGGAGGTACGAGCAGTACTTC. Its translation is CASSYASGLGRYEQYF.

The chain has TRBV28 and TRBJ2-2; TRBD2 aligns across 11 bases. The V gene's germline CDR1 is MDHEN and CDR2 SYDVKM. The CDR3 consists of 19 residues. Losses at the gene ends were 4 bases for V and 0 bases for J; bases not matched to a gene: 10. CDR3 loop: CASSSIPSGGPSNTGELFF. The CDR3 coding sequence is TGTGCCAGCAGTTCGATTCCTAGCGGGGGGCCCTCGAACACCGGGGAGCTGTTTTTT. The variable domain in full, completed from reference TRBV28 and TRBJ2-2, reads DVKVTQSSRYLVKRTGEKVFLECVQDMDHENMFWYRQDPGLGLRLIYFSYDVKMKEKGDIPEGYSVSREKKERFSLILESASTNQTSMYLCASSSIPSGGPSNTGELFFGEGSRLTVL.

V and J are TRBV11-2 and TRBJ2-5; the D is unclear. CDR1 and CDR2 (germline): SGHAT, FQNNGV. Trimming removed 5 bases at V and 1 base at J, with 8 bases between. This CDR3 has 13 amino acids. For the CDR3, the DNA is TGTGCCAGCAGCGGTTCGGGCCAAGAGACCCAGTACTTC. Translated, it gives CASSGSGQETQYF.

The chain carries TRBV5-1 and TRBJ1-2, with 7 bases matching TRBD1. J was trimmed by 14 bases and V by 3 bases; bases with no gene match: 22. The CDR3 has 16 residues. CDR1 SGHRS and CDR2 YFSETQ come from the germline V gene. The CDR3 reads CASSSARAGQSMAKTF. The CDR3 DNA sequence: TGCGCCAGCAGCTCCGCCCGGGCGGGACAGTCTATGGCTAAGACCTTC. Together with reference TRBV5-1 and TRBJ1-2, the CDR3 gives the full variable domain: KAGVTQTPRYLIKTRGQQVTLSCSPISGHRSVSWYQQTPGQGLQFLFEYFSETQRNKGNFPGRFSGRQFSNSRSEMNVSTLELGDSALYLCASSSARAGQSMAKTFGSGTRLTVV.

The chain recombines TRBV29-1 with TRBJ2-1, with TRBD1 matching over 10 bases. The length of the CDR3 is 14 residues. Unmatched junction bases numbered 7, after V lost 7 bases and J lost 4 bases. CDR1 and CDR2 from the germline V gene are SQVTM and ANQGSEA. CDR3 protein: CSAWTGGGYNEQFF. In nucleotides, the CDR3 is TGCAGCGCCTGGACAGGGGGTGGGTACAATGAGCAGTTCTTC.

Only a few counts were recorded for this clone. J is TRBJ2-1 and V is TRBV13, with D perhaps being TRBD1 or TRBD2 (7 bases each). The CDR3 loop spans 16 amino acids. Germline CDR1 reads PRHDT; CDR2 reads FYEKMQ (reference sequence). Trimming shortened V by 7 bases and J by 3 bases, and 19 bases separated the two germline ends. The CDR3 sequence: CASILGGGILYNEQFF. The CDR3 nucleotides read TGTGCCAGCATCCTGGGAGGGGGCATCCTCTACAATGAGCAGTTCTTC.

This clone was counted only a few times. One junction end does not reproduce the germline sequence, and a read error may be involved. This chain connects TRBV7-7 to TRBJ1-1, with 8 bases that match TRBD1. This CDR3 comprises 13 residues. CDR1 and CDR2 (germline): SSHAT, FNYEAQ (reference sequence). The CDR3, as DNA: TGTGCTAGCAGCTTAGGGCAGGGGGCGAGAGCTTTCTTT. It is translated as CASSLGQGARAFF.